Sequencing of this TCR beta chain was carried out in a study of immune evolution from preneoplasia to lung adenocarcinoma. Trimming removed 0 bases from V and 4 bases from J, with 15 bases in between. Germline CDR1 and CDR2: LNHNV and YYDKDF (reference sequence). The CDR3 loop spans 16 amino acids. Data came from immunoSEQ multiplex PCR; TCRdb stores just in-frame clones and leaves some out. Counted here are roughly 10,000 clones, around three quarters occurring once; the ten biggest clones make up around 4.9%. A remark on this clone: Its cognate antigen is unknown.

Study-level points and caveats: Clonality was highest in normal lung, lower in later-stage lesions apparently.

The sequence derives from a person aged 70 to 85 with lung adenocarcinoma. This chain uses TRBV15 with TRBJ2-5; a weak D match, TRBD2 (7 bases). Sequenced sample: FFPE minimally invasive lung adenocarcinoma tissue. The CDR3 sequence: CATSRDGRGAGETQYF. The CDR3 coding sequence is TGTGCCACCAGCAGAGATGGTCGGGGGGCAGGAGAGACCCAGTACTTC.